The source of this T cell receptor (beta chain) is a study of blood T cells in healthy people across ages. Sample-barcoded 5' priming and a J-beta primer mix drove a second PCR of about 6 to 12 cycles. TCRdb re-analysed the 5' RACE reads in MiXCR, keeping a single row per CDR3 protein. The data show about 680,000 distinct CDR3 sequences, 45% to 50% seen once. Researchers collected about 10 milliliters of peripheral blood from every single donor. Germline CDR1 and CDR2: SGHDN and FVKESK. CDR3 size: 15 residues. V lost 4 bases to trimming and J lost 1 base, with 12 bases between them. V usage is TRBV14 and J usage is TRBJ2-3; perhaps D is TRBD1 or TRBD2 (5 bases each). Sequenced sample: blood. This sequence was found in a woman between 55 and 75 years old in good health. The CDR3 sequence: CASSPIGTRTDTQYF. CDR3 in DNA: TGTGCCAGCAGCCCCATTGGGACGCGCACAGATACGCAGTATTTT.